Sequencing of this T cell receptor beta chain was carried out in a study of T cells in Graves' hyperthyroidism and ophthalmopathy. From RNA transcripts, TCR beta CDR3 regions were amplified. HTBI primers drove first-round RT-PCR of the TCR CDR3. TCRdb re-analysed the multiplex PCR reads in MiXCR, keeping a single row per CDR3 protein. The repertoire holds some 350,000 distinct CDR3 sequences, with about 15% as singletons. CDR1 is SNHLY and CDR2 is FYNNEI in the germline V gene. The CDR3 loop spans 15 amino acids. Trimming removed 6 bases from V and 4 bases from J, with 16 bases in between. The table lists this clonotype with many counts.

Sequenced input: blood. This receptor was obtained from an older woman with Graves' ophthalmopathy. The chain recombines TRBV2 with TRBJ1-5; perhaps TRBD1 as D (6 bases). CDR3 DNA: TGTGCCAGCAGAATGCAGGGGCTGGGGAATCAGCCCCAGCATTTT. Protein: CASRMQGLGNQPQHF.